Listed here are 11 T cell receptor beta chains from one sample, sequenced in a study of long-term antiretroviral therapy in people with HIV. Investigators performed immunoSEQ version v3.0 at survey level. This table comes from immunoSEQ multiplex PCR, and its TCRdb copy is limited to in-frame clones, with some not included. There are about 28,000 clones in the sample; under 85% occur only once, and around 8.3% lies in the top ten. The sample here was unsorted PBMCs, taken 3 years after starting antiretroviral therapy. Receptor source: a man aged 40-49 years with HIV.

The chain joins TRBV7-9 to TRBJ2-7, with 11 bases lining up with TRBD2. The trim removed 6 bases at V and 4 bases at J, leaving 5 bases unmatched. Germline-derived CDR1 and CDR2 are SEHNR and FQNEAQ (reference sequence). There are 14 residues in the CDR3. CDR3 in DNA: TGTGCCAGCAGTTCACTAGCGGGAGAGTACGAGCAGTACTTC. Amino acids: CASSSLAGEYEQYF.

The J gene is TRBJ1-2, the V gene TRBV5-1; D may be TRBD1 (5 bases). With 4 bases removed from V and 13 bases from J, the gap between germline ends came to 20 bases. Germline lookup yields CDR1 SGHRS and CDR2 YFSETQ. The CDR3 is 13 amino acids. Written as DNA, the CDR3 is TGCGCCAGCAGCCCGAAGGGCAGGGAAGGGTGCACCTTC. Protein sequence: CASSPKGREGCTF.

The chain employs TRBV19 and TRBJ1-5; D gene uncertain. The CDR3 covers 19 residues. Germline CDR1 reads LNHDA; CDR2 reads SQIVND (reference sequence). Between the trimmed V and J ends, which lost 7 bases and 0 bases, there was a span of 25 bases. In nucleotides, the CDR3 is TGTGCCAGTATGGACCTGGACTGGACCCAGCAGTATAGCAATCAGCCCCAGCATTTT. Residues: CASMDLDWTQQYSNQPQHF.

The chain links TRBV7-6 to TRBJ2-3; 8 bases line up with TRBD1. The germline gives CDR1 SGHVS, CDR2 FNYEAQ. The CDR3 is 18 amino acids. The ends lost 0 bases at V and 4 bases at J; junction bases unmatched: 12. The CDR3 bases are TGTGCCAGCAGCTTAGCTCTCTGGGCAGGGGGCATGTCAGATACGCAGTATTTT. Protein sequence: CASSLALWAGGMSDTQYF.

The V call is TRBV7-3, the J call TRBJ1-1, with no clear D. Between the trimmed V and J ends, which lost 0 bases and 1 base, there was a span of 6 bases. Germline V gene data show CDR1 as SGHTA and CDR2 as FQGTGA. The length of the CDR3 is 14 residues. The CDR3 sequence is CASSLTGGNTEAFF. Written as DNA, the CDR3 is TGTGCCAGCAGCTTAACAGGAGGGAACACTGAAGCTTTCTTT.

CDR3 bases: TGTGCCAGCAGCTTGGGAAACGGACAGGGAAGCTATGGCTACACCTTC. Its protein product is CASSLGNGQGSYGYTF. The V call is TRBV5-4, the J call TRBJ1-2; 8 bases agree with TRBD1. The germline V gene encodes CDR1 SGHNT and CDR2 YYREEE (reference sequence). Germline trimming cut 0 bases from V and 4 bases from J; bases unmatched to any gene: 8. The length of the CDR3 is 16 residues.

This chain connects TRBV30 to TRBJ2-7; D remains ambiguous. The ends were cut back, 0 bases at V and 6 bases at J, with 9 bases in the middle. Germline lookup yields CDR1 GTSNPN and CDR2 SVGIG (reference sequence). CDR3 length: 12 amino acids. The CDR3 is CAWSVTQGEQYF. DNA for the CDR3: TGTGCCTGGAGTGTTACTCAAGGCGAGCAGTACTTC.

The chain recombines TRBV2 with TRBJ2-4; the D gene is possibly TRBD1 (5 bases). The CDR3 has 20 amino acids. From germline, CDR1 is SNHLY and CDR2 FYNNEI. The V end was cut by 0 bases, the J end by 0 bases, with 21 bases between. DNA of the CDR3: TGTGCCAGCAGTGAAGCGCTTCGGCAGGGCTACGTCTTAGCCAAAAACATTCAGTACTTC. Translating gives CASSEALRQGYVLAKNIQYF.

This chain links TRBV5-1 with TRBJ2-7; 7 bases agree with TRBD2. The CDR3 length is 15 residues. CDR1 and CDR2 (germline): SGHRS, YFSETQ. The J segment lost 0 bases and the V segment lost 1 base, leaving 4 bases of the junction unmatched. The chain's CDR3 is CASSLSGGFSYEQYF. The CDR3, as DNA: TGCGCCAGCAGCTTGTCGGGGGGATTCTCCTACGAGCAGTACTTC.

The chain employs TRBV6-1 and TRBJ2-7, with 11 bases fitting TRBD2. The J segment lost 0 bases and the V segment lost 10 bases, leaving 8 bases of the junction unmatched. Looked up from germline, CDR1 is MNHNS and CDR2 is SASEGT. The CDR3 has 15 residues. The CDR3 nucleotides read TGTGCCACCTTATGGACTAGCGGGTCCTCCTACGAGCAGTACTTC. Translated, it gives CATLWTSGSSYEQYF.

This chain connects TRBV5-1 to TRBJ1-1, with D possibly matching TRBD1 (6 bases). With 1 base removed from V and 5 bases from J, the gap between germline ends came to 9 bases. Germline CDR1 is SGHRS and CDR2 is YFSETQ. The CDR3 covers 13 residues. The CDR3 spells CASSLTGSTEAFF. CDR3 DNA sequence: TGCGCCAGCAGCTTGACAGGGAGTACTGAAGCTTTCTTT.